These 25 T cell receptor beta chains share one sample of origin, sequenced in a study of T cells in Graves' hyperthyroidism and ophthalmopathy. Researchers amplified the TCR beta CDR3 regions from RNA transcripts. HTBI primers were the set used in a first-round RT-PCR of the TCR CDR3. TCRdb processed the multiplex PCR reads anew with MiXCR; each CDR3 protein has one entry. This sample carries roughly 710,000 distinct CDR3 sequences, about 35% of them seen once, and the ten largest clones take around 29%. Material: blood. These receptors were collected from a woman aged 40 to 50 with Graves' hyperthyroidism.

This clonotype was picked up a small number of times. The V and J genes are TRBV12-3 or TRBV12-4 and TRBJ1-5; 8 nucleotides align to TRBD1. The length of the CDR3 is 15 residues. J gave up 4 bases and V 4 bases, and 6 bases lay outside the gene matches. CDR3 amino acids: CASSYRQGSNQPQHF. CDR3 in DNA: TGTGCCAGCAGTTACCGACAGGGGTCGAATCAGCCCCAGCATTTT.

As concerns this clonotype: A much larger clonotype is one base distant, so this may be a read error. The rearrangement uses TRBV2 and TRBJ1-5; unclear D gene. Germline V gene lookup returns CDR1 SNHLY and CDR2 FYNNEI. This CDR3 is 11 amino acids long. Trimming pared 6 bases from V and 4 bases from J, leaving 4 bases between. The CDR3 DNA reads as TGTGCCAGCAGGGGGAATCAGCCCCAGCATTTT. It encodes CASRGNQPQHF.

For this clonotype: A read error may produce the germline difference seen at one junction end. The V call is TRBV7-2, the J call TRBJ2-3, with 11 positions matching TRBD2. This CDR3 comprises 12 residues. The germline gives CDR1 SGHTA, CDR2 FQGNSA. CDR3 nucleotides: TGTGCCAGCAACATCCCGGGACTAGCGGCGCATTTT. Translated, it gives CASNIPGLAAHF.

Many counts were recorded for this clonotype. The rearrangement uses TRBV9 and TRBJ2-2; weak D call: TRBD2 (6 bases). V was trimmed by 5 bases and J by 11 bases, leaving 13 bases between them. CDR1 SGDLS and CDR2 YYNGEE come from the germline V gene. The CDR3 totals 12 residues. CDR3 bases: TGTGCCAGCAGGGACTGGGGAGGAGAGCTGTTTTTT. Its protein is CASRDWGGELFF.

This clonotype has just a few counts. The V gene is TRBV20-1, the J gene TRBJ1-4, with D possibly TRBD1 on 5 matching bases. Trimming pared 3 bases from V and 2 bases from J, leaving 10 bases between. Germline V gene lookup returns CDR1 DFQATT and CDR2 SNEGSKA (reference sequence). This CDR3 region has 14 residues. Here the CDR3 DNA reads TGCAGTGCTAGGGAGGGGCCTACTAATGAAAAACTGTTTTTT. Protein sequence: CSAREGPTNEKLFF.

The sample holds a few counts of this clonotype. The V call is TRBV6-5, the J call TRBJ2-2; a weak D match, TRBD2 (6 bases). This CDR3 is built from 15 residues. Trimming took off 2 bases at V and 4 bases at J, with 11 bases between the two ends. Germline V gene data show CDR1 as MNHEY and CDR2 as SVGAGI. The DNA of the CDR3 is TGTGCCAGCAGTTACACCGGGGGTTCCACCGGGGAGCTGTTTTTT. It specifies CASSYTGGSTGELFF.

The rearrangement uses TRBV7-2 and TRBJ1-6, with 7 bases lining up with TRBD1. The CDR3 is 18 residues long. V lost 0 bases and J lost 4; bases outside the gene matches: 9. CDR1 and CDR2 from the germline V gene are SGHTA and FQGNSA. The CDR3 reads CASSLAFYQGGYNSPLHF. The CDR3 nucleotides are TGTGCCAGCAGCTTAGCTTTTTACCAGGGGGGATATAATTCACCCCTCCACTTT.

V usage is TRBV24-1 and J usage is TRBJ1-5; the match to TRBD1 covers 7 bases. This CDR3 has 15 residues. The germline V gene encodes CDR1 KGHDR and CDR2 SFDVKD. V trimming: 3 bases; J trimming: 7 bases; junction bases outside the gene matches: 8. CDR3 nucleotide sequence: TGTGCCACCAGTGATCATGGACAGGCGAACCAGCCCCAGCATTTT. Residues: CATSDHGQANQPQHF.

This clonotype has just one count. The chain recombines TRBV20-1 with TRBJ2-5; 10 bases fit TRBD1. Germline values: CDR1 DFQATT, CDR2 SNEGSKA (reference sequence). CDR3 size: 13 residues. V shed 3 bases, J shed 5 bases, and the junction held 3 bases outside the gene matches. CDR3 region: CSASGQGVETQYF. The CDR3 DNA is TGCAGTGCTAGCGGACAGGGGGTGGAGACCCAGTACTTC.

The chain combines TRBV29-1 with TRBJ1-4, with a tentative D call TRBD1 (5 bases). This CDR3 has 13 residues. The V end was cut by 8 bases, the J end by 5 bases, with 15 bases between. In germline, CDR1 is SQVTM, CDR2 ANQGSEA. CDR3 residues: CSLDVGGNEKLFF. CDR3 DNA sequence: TGCAGCTTGGACGTGGGGGGAAATGAAAAACTGTTTTTT.

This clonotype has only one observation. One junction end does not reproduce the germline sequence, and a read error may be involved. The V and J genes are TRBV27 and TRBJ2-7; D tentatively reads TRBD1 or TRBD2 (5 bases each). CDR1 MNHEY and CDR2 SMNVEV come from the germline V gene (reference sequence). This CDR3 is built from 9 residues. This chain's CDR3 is CDRTGTTNF. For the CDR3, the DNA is TGTGACAGAACCGGGACGACTAACTTC.

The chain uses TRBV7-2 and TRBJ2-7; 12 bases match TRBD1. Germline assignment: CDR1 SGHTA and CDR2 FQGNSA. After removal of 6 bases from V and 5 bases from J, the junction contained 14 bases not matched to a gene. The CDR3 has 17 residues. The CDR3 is CASSYSSGTGGLDEQYF. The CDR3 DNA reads TGTGCCAGCAGTTACTCGAGCGGGACAGGGGGCCTAGACGAGCAGTACTTC.

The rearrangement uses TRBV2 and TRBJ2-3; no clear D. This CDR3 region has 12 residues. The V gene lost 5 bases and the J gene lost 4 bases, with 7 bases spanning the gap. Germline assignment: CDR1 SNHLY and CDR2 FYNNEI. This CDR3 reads CASSFAADTQYF. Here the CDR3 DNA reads TGTGCCAGCAGTTTCGCGGCAGATACGCAGTATTTT.

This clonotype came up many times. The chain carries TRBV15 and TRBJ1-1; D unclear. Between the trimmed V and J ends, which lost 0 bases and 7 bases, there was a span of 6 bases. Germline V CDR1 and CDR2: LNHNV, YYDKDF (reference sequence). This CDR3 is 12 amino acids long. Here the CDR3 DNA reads TGTGCCACCAGCAGAGAGGAGGGTGAAGCTTTCTTT. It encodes CATSREEGEAFF.

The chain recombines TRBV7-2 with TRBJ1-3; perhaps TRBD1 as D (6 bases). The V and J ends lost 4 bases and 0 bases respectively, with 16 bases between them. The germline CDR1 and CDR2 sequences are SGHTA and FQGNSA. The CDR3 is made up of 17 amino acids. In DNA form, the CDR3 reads TGTGCCAGCAGCTACTACAGGGACGGGGGCTCTGGAAACACCATATATTTT. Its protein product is CASSYYRDGGSGNTIYF. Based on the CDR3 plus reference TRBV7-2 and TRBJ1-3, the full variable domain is GAGVSQSPSNKVTEKGKDVELRCDPISGHTALYWYRQSLGQGLEFLIYFQGNSAPDKSGLPSDRFSAERTGGSVSTLTIQRTQQEDSAVYLCASSYYRDGGSGNTIYFGEGSWLTVV.

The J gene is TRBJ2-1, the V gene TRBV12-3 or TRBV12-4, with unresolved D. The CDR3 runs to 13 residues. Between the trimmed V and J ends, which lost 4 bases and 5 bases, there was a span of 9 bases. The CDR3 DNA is TGTGCCAGCAGTTCCCAATCCAACAATGAGCAGTTCTTC. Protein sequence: CASSSQSNNEQFF.

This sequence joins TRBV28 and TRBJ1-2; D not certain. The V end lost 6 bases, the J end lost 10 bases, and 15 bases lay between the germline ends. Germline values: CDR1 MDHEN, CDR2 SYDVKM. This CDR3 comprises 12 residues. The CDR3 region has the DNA TGTGCCAGCAGCTCCTCCCATAACCTCTACACCTTC. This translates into CASSSSHNLYTF.

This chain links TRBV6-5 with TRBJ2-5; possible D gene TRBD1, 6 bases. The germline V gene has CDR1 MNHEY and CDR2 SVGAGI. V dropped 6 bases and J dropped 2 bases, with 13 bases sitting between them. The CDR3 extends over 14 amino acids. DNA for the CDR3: TGTGCCAGCAGGTCCCCCGGGACACAAGAGACCCAGTACTTC. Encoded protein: CASRSPGTQETQYF.

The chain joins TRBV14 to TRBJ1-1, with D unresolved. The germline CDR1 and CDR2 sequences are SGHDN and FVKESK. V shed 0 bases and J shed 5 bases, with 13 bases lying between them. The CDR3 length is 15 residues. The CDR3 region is CASSQDLESGTEAFF. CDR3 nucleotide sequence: TGTGCCAGCAGCCAAGATCTGGAATCGGGTACTGAAGCTTTCTTT.

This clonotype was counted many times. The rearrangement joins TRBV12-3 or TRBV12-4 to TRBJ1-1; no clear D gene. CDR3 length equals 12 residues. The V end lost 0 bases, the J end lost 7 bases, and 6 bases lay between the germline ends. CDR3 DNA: TGTGCCAGCAGTTTAGCGCCCGGTGAAGCTTTCTTT. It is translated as CASSLAPGEAFF.

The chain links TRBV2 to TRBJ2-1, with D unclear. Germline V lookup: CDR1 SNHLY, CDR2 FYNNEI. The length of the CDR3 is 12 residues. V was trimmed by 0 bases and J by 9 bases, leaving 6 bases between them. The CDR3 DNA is TGTGCCAGCAGTGAAGCTAGTGGTGAGCAGTTCTTC. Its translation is CASSEASGEQFF.

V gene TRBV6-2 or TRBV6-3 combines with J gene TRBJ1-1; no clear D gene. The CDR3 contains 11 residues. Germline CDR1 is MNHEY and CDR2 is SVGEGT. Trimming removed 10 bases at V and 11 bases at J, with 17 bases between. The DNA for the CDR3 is TGTGCCACAAGCGAGGGTTTGGCTGCTTTCTTT. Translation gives CATSEGLAAFF.

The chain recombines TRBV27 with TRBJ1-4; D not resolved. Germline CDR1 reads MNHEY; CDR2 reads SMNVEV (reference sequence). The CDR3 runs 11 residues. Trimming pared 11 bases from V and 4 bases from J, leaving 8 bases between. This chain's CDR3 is CAGGVNEKLFF. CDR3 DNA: TGTGCCGGAGGTGTTAATGAAAAACTGTTTTTT.

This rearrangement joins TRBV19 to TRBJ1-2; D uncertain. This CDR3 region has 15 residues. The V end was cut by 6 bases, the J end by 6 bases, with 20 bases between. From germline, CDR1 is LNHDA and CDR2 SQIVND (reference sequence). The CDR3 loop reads CASSRPGRSLDGYTF. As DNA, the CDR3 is TGTGCCAGTAGCCGACCCGGAAGGAGTCTGGATGGCTACACCTTC.

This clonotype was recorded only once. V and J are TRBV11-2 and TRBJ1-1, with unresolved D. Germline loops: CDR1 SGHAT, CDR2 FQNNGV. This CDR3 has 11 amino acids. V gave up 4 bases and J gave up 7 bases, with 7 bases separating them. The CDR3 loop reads CASSCSDEAFF. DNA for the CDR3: TGTGCCAGCAGCTGCTCCGATGAAGCTTTCTTT.